The clone carrying this T cell receptor (beta chain) was recorded many times. Its matching antigen is unknown. One entry per CDR3 protein, called by TCRdb with MiXCR from the reads. The table has around 300,000 distinct CDR3 sequences, 8% to 9.5% seen once; the top ten hold about 4.5%. The sample comes from a study of T cell repertoires in cytomegalovirus infection. Study-wide results and limits: Dominating the ex vivo response were HLA-C-restricted CMV-specific TCR beta clonotypes. Cumulative public TCR beta family frequency identified CMV carriers with the relevant HLA.

The V gene lost 7 bases and the J gene lost 7 bases, with 20 bases spanning the gap. This CDR3 is 15 amino acids long. In germline, CDR1 is MDHEN, CDR2 SYDVKM. The TCR sequence derives from a human donor in good health (CMV status not recorded). Some clones in this sample may be carry-over from other donors' samples. The genes are TRBV28 and TRBJ1-5, with D possibly TRBD1 on 6 matching bases. Sequencing was done on a sample of PBMCs. The CDR3 nucleotides are TGTGCCAGCACCTTATTTCGGGGGCAGGAACAGCCCCAGCATTTT. It translates to CASTLFRGQEQPQHF.